The 9 T cell receptor beta chains below come from one sample, sequenced in a study of yellow fever vaccine responses in identical twins. One entry per CDR3 protein, called by TCRdb with MiXCR from the RT-PCR reads. The sample includes over 950 distinct CDR3 sequences, roughly 78% of them seen just once. Sequenced here: T cells from blood (PBMCs), unsorted or a sorted subset (not recorded which), sampled before or after yellow fever vaccination (not recorded which). The receptors stem from a female donor who received the yellow fever vaccine.

V is TRBV5-1 and J is TRBJ2-1; 10 positions match TRBD2. The germline CDR1 and CDR2 sequences are SGHRS and YFSETQ. V was clipped by 4 bases and J by 5 bases; unmatched bases: 3. The CDR3 is 14 amino acids. The CDR3 reads CASSKLAGNNEQFF. The CDR3, as DNA: TGCGCCAGCAGCAAACTAGCGGGGAACAATGAGCAGTTCTTC.

J is TRBJ2-3 and V is TRBV29-1; D is perhaps TRBD1 (5 bases). Germline CDR1 reads SQVTM; CDR2 reads ANQGSEA. The V end lost 4 bases, the J end lost 0 bases, and 5 bases lay between the germline ends. CDR3 size: 12 residues. In DNA, the CDR3 is TGCAGCGTTGCAGGGAGCACAGATACGCAGTATTTT. It translates to CSVAGSTDTQYF.

The rearrangement uses TRBV6-4 and TRBJ2-1; TRBD1 aligns across 7 bases. CDR3 length: 13 residues. Germline V gene lookup returns CDR1 MRHNA and CDR2 SNTAGT. Trimming removed 2 bases from V and 5 bases from J; junction bases left unmatched: 0. The CDR3 loop reads CASSDRGHNEQFF. In DNA form, the CDR3 reads TGTGCCAGCAGTGACAGGGGGCACAATGAGCAGTTCTTC.

The genes are TRBV6-1 and TRBJ2-7; 9 bases line up with TRBD1. CDR3 length: 13 amino acids. The V segment lost 8 bases and the J segment 4 bases; nucleotides outside the gene matches: 6. Germline values: CDR1 MNHNS, CDR2 SASEGT. CDR3 sequence (DNA): TGTGCCAGCTGGGGACAGGGACCGTACGAGCAGTACTTC. Protein product: CASWGQGPYEQYF.

This chain joins TRBV23-1 and TRBJ1-5, with D uncertain. TRBV23-1 is flagged as an ORF with uncertain function. This CDR3 spans 15 amino acids. Trimming left V 7 bases short and J 6 bases short, with 19 bases between. The CDR3 region is CASTRTHLDGQPQHF. The CDR3, as DNA: TGCGCCAGCACCAGAACACACCTGGACGGTCAGCCCCAGCATTTT.

The J gene is TRBJ2-5, the V gene TRBV11-1, with 12 positions matching TRBD1. The CDR3 is made up of 16 amino acids. J was trimmed by 4 bases and V by 5 bases; bases with no gene match: 8. CDR1 SGHAT and CDR2 FQDESV come from the germline V gene (reference sequence). For the CDR3, the DNA is TGTGCCAGCAGCCCCAAGGGACAGGGGGCGCGAGAGACCCAGTACTTC. This encodes CASSPKGQGARETQYF.

This clonotype has just a few counts. CDR3: CASQGPTNSPLHF. CDR3 DNA sequence: TGTGCCAGCCAGGGACCGACTAATTCACCCCTCCACTTT. J is TRBJ1-6 and V is TRBV2; perhaps TRBD1 as D (5 bases). V lost 8 bases and J 6 bases, leaving 11 bases between the germline ends. Germline CDR1 is SNHLY and CDR2 is FYNNEI. The CDR3 contains 13 residues. The variable domain in full, completed from reference TRBV2 and TRBJ1-6, reads EPEVTQTPSHQVTQMGQEVILRCVPISNHLYFYWYRQILGQKVEFLVSFYNNEISEKSEIFDDQFSVERPDGSNFTLKIRSTKLEDSAMYFCASQGPTNSPLHFGNGTRLTVT.

This CDR3 is CASITDRGYNEQFF. CDR3 bases: TGCGCCAGCATCACCGACAGGGGCTACAATGAGCAGTTCTTC. The rearrangement uses TRBV10-1 and TRBJ2-1; 8 nucleotides match TRBD1. The length of the CDR3 is 14 residues. Germline loops: CDR1 WNHNN, CDR2 SYGVQD (reference sequence). The V segment lost 7 bases and the J segment 3 bases; nucleotides outside the gene matches: 5.

The V call is TRBV4-1, the J call TRBJ2-2; D perhaps matches TRBD1 (6 bases). CDR3 length: 16 amino acids. V was pared by 2 bases and J by 3 bases, with 13 bases between. Germline loops: CDR1 MGHRA, CDR2 YSYEKL. The CDR3 region has the DNA TGCGCCAGCAGCCAACCACAGGGCTTTGACACCGGGGAGCTGTTTTTT. This gives the protein CASSQPQGFDTGELFF.